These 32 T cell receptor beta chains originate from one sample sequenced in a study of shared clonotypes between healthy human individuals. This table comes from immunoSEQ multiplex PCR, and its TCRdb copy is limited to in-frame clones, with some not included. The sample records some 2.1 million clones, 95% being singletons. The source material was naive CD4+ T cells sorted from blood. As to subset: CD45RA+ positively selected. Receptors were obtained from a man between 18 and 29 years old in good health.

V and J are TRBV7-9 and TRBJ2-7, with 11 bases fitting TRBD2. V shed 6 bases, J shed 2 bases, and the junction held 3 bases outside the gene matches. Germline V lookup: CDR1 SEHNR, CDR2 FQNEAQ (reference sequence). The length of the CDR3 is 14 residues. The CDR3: CASRRLAGTYEQYF. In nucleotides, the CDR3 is TGTGCCAGCAGAAGACTAGCGGGAACCTACGAGCAGTACTTC. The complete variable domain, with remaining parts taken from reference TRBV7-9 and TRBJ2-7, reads DTGVSQNPRHKITKRGQNVTFRCDPISEHNRLYWYRQTLGQGPEFLTYFQNEAQLEKSRLLSDRFSAERPKGSFSTLEIQRTEQGDSAMYLCASRRLAGTYEQYFGPGTRLTVT.

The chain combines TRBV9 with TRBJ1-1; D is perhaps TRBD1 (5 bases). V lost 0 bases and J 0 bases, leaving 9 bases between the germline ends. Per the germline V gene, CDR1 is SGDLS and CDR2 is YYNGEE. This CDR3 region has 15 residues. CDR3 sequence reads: CASSVVGQMNTEAFF. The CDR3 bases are TGTGCCAGCAGCGTAGTGGGGCAGATGAACACTGAAGCTTTCTTT.

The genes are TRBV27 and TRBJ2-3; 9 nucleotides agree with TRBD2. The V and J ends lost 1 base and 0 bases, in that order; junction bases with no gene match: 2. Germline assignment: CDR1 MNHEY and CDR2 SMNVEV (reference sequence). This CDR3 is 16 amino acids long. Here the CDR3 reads CASSLYAGGSTDTQYF. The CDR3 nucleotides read TGTGCCAGCAGTTTATATGCGGGAGGGAGCACAGATACGCAGTATTTT.

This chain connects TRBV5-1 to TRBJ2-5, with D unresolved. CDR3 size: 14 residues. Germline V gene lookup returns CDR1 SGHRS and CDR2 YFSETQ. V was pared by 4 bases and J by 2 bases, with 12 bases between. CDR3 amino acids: CASSPAWGQETQYF. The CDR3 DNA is TGCGCCAGCAGCCCTGCCTGGGGACAAGAGACCCAGTACTTC.

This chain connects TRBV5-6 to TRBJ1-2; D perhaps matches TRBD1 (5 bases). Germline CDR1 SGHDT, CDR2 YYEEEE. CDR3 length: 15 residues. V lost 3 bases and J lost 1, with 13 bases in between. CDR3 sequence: CASSSGTVVNYGYTF. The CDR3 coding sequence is TGTGCCAGCAGCTCCGGGACGGTTGTTAACTATGGCTACACCTTC.

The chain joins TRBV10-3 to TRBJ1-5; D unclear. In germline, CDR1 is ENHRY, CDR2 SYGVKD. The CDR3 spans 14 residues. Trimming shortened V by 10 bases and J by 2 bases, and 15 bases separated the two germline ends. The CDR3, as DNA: TGTGCCACCGACCGGGAGGTCGGCAATCAGCCCCAGCATTTT. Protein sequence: CATDREVGNQPQHF.

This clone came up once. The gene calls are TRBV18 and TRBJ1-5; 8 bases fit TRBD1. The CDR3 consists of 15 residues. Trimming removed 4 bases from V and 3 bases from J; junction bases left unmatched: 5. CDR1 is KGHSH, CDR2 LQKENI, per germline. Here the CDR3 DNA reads TGTGCCAGCTCACAGAACAGGGGGGACAATCAGCCCCAGCATTTT. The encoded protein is CASSQNRGDNQPQHF.

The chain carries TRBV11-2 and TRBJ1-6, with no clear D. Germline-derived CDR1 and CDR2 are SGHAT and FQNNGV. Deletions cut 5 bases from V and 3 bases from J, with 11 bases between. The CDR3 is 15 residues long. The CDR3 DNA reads TGTGCCAGCAGCACCCGGGCTAACTATAATTCACCCCTCCACTTT. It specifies CASSTRANYNSPLHF. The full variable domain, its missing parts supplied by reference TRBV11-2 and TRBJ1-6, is EAGVAQSPRYKIIEKRQSVAFWCNPISGHATLYWYQQILGQGPKLLIQFQNNGVVDDSQLPKDRFSAERLKGVDSTLKIQPAKLEDSAVYLCASSTRANYNSPLHFGNGTRLTVT.

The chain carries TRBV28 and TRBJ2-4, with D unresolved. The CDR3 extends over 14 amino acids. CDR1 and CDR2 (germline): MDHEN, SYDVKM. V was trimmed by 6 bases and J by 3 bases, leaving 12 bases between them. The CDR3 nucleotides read TGTGCCAGCAGCCTGCACACTGGCAAAAACATTCAGTACTTC. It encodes CASSLHTGKNIQYF.

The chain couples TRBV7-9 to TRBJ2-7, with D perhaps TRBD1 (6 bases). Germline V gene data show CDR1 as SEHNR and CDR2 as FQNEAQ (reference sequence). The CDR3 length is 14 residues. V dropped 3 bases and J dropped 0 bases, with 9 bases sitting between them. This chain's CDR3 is CASSFQGLSYEQYF. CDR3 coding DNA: TGTGCCAGCAGCTTCCAGGGGCTCTCCTACGAGCAGTACTTC. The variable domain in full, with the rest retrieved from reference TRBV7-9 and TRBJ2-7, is DTGVSQNPRHKITKRGQNVTFRCDPISEHNRLYWYRQTLGQGPEFLTYFQNEAQLEKSRLLSDRFSAERPKGSFSTLEIQRTEQGDSAMYLCASSFQGLSYEQYFGPGTRLTVT.

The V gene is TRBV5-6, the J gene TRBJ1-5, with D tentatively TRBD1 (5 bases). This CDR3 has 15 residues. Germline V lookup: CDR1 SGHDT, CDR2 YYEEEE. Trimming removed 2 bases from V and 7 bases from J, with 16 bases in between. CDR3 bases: TGTGCCAGCAGCTTCGAGGGGCGAGAGGGACAGCCCCAGCATTTT. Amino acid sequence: CASSFEGREGQPQHF.

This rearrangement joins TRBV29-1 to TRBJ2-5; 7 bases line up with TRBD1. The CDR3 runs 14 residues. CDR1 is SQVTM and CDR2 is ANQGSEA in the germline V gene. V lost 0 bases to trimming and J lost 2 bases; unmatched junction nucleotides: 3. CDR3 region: CSVEDPRGQETQYF. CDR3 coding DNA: TGCAGCGTTGAAGACCCCAGGGGGCAAGAGACCCAGTACTTC.

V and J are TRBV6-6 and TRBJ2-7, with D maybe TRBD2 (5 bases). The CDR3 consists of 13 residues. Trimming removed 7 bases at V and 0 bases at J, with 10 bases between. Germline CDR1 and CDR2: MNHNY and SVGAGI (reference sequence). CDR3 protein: CASIRGSSYEQYF. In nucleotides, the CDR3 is TGTGCCAGCATCCGGGGAAGCTCCTACGAGCAGTACTTC.

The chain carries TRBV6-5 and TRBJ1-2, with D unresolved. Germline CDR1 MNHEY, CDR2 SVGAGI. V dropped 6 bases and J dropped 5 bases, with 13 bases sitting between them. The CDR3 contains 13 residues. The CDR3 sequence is CASSREREYGYTF. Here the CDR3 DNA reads TGTGCCAGCAGCCGCGAACGGGAATATGGCTACACCTTC.

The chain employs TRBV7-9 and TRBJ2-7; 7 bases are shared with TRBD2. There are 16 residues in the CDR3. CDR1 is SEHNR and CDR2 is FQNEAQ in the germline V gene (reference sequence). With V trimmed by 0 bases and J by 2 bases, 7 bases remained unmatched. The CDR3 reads CASSLAASSGTYEQYF. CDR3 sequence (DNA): TGTGCCAGCAGCTTAGCGGCCTCCAGCGGGACCTACGAGCAGTACTTC.

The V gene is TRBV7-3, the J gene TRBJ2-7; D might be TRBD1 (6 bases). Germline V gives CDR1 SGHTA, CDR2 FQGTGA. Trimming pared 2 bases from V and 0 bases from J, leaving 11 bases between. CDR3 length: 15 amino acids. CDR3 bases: TGTGCCAGCAGCTTAGAACAGGGAAGCTCCTACGAGCAGTACTTC. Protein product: CASSLEQGSSYEQYF.

Here the CDR3 DNA reads TGTGCCAGCAGGGGCTCTGGAGGGGCCAACGTCCTGACTTTC. It yields the protein CASRGSGGANVLTF. The chain links TRBV2 to TRBJ2-6; D gene unclear. The CDR3 length is 14 residues. V lost 6 bases, J lost 4 bases, and 10 bases lay in between. Germline V lookup: CDR1 SNHLY, CDR2 FYNNEI.

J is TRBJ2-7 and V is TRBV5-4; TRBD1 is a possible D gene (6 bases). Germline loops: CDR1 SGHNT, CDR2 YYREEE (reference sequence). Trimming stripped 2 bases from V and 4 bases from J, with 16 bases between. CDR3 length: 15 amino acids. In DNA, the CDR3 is TGTGCCAGCAGCTTCCCAGGGGCCAGAGCTTACGAGCAGTACTTC. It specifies CASSFPGARAYEQYF.

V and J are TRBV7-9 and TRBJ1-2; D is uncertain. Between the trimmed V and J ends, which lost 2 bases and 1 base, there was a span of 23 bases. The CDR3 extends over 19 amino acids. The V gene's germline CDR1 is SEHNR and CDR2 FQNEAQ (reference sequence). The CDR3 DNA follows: TGTGCCAGCAGCTTAACTGGTCTCAGGAAAGGAAACTTTAACTATGGCTACACCTTC. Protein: CASSLTGLRKGNFNYGYTF.

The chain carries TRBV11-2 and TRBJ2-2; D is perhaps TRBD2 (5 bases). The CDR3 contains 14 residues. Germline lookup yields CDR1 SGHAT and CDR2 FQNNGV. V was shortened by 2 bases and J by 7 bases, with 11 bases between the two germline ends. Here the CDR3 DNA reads TGTGCCAGCAGCTTAACGACTATTAACGGGGAGCTGTTTTTT. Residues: CASSLTTINGELFF.

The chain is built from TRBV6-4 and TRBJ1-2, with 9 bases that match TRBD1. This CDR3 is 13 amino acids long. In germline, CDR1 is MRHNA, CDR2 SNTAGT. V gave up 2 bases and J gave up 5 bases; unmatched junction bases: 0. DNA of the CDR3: TGTGCCAGCAGTGACGGACAGGGGTATGGCTACACCTTC. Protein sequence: CASSDGQGYGYTF.

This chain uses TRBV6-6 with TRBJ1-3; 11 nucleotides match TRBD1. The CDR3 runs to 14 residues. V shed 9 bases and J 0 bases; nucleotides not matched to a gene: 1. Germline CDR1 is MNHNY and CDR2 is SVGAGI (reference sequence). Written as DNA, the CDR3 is TGTGCCAGTGGACAGGGGGCCTCTGGAAACACCATATATTTT. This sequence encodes CASGQGASGNTIYF.

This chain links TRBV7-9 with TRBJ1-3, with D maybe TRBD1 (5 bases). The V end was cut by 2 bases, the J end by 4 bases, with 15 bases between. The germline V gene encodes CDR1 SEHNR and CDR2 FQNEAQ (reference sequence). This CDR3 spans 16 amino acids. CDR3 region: CASSLFKGSAGNTIYF. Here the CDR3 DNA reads TGTGCCAGCAGCTTATTTAAGGGGTCAGCAGGAAACACCATATATTTT.

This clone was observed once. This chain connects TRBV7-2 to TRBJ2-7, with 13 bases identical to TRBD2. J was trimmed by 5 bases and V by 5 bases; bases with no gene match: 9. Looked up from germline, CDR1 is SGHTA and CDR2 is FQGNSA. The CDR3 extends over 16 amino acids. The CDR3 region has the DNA TGTGCCAGCAGCACGATGGGACTAGCGGGGAACAACGAGCAGTACTTC. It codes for CASSTMGLAGNNEQYF.

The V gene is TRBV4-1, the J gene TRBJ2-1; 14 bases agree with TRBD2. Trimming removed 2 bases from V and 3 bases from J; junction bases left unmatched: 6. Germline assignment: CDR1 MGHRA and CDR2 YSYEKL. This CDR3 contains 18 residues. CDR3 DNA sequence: TGCGCCAGCAGCCAACCAAGACTAGCGGGAGGGTTCTACAATGAGCAGTTCTTC. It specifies CASSQPRLAGGFYNEQFF.

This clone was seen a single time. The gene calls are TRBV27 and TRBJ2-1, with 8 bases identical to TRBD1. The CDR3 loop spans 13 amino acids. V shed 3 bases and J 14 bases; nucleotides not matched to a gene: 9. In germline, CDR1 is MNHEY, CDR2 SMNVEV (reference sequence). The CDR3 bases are TGTGCCAGCAGTTTCCAGGACAGGGTGAAGGAGTTCTTC. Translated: CASSFQDRVKEFF.

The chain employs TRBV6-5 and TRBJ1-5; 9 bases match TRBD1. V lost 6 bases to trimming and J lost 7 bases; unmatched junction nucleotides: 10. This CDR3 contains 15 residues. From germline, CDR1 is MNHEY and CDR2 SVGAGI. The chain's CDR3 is CASSPGGQGRQPQHF. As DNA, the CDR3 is TGTGCCAGCAGCCCTGGGGGACAGGGACGACAGCCCCAGCATTTT.

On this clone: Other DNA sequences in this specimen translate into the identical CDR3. CDR3 residues: CATSRAGPQETQYF. CDR3 bases: TGTGCCACCAGCAGGGCGGGCCCTCAAGAGACCCAGTACTTC. The chain has TRBV15 and TRBJ2-5; D possibly corresponds to TRBD2 (5 bases). V dropped 3 bases and J dropped 2 bases, with 10 bases sitting between them. The CDR3 is 14 amino acids. Germline CDR1 is LNHNV and CDR2 is YYDKDF (reference sequence).

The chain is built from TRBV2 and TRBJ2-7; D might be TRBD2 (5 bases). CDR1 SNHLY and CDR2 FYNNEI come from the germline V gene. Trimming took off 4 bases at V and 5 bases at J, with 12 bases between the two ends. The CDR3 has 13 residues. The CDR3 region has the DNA TGTGCCAGCAGTGGCCGGGGAGCCGACGAGCAGTACTTC. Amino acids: CASSGRGADEQYF.

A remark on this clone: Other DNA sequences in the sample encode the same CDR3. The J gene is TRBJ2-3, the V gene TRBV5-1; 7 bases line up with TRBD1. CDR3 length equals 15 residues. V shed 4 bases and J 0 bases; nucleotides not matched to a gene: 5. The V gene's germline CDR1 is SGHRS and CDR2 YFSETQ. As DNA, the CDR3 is TGCGCCAGCAGCCTTCAGACAGGGAGCACAGATACGCAGTATTTT. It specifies CASSLQTGSTDTQYF.

In nucleotides, the CDR3 is TGTGCCAGCAGCAAACGGGACAGGGCTGGCGAAAGCAATCAGCCCCAGCATTTT. This gives the protein CASSKRDRAGESNQPQHF. The chain recombines TRBV21-1 with TRBJ1-5; the table assigns TRBD1, which was not confirmed against the DNA. TRBV21-1 is a pseudogene segment. The CDR3 is made up of 18 amino acids.

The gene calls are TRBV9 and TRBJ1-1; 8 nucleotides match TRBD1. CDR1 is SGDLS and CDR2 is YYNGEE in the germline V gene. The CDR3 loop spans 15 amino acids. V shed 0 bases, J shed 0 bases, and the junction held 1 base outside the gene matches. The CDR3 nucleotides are TGTGCCAGCAGCGTAGACAGGGGGTTGAACACTGAAGCTTTCTTT. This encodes CASSVDRGLNTEAFF.